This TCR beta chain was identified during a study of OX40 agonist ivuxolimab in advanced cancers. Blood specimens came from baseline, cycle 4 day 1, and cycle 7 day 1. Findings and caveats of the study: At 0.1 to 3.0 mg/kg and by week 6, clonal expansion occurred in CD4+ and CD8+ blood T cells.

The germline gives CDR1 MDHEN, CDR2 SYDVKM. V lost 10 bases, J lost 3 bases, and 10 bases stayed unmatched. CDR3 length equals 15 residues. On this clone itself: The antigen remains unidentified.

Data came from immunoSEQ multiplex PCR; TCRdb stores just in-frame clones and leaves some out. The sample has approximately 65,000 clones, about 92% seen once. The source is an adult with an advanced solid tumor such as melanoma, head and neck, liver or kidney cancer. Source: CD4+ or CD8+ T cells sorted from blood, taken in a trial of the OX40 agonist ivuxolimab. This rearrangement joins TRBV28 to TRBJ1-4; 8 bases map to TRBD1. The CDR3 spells CATRLPGQANEKLFF. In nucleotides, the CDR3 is TGTGCCACCCGACTACCGGGACAGGCTAATGAAAAACTGTTTTTT.